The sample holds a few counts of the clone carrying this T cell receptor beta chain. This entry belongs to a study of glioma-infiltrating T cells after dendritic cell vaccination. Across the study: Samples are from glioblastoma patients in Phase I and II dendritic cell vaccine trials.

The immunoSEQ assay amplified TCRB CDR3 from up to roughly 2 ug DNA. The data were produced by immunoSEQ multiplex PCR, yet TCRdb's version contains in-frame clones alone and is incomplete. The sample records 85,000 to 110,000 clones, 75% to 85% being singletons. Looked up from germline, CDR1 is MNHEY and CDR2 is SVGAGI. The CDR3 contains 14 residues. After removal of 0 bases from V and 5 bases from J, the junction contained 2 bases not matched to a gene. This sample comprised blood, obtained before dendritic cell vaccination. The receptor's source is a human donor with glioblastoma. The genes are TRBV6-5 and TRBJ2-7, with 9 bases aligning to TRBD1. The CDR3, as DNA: TGTGCCAGCAGTTACTCTTGGACAGGGGACGAGCAGTACTTC. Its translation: CASSYSWTGDEQYF.